This record covers a single TCR beta chain. This sample was taken from a study of blood T cell repertoires in COVID-19. Study summary: PBMCs, B-cell-depleted T cells, or T cells provided the cDNA or gDNA that made up the material.

As processed by the authors: Reference gene primer amplification gave nucleated cell count estimates. Using immunoSEQ multiplex PCR, the repertoire was profiled, and TCRdb retains in-frame clones only, with some absent. V and J calls and clone size are as listed in that table; D and trimming were resolved from the DNA. The sample contains 150,000 to 200,000 clones, more than 65% of which appear only once. The V gene's germline CDR1 is LNHDA and CDR2 SQIVND (reference sequence). The CDR3 runs 15 residues. Trimming stripped 7 bases from V and 7 bases from J, with 20 bases between. V and J are TRBV19 and TRBJ1-5, with D possibly being TRBD1 (5 bases). The source material was PBMCs or T cells enriched from blood (not recorded which). The clonotype comes from a woman aged 50 to 60 with acute COVID-19. The CDR3 protein is CASTLRGAGVQPQHF. In DNA, the CDR3 is TGTGCCAGTACCCTGCGGGGCGCGGGAGTCCAGCCCCAGCATTTT.